These 7 T cell receptor beta chains originate from one sample sequenced in a study of blood T cell repertoires in COVID-19. Generated by immunoSEQ multiplex PCR, the TCRdb table keeps only in-frame clones and is missing some. Among 170,000 or so clones listed, 70% to 90% were seen once. Sequencing input: peripheral blood. These receptors were taken from a man in his fifties or sixties with active or convalescent COVID-19.

The V and J genes are TRBV24-1 and TRBJ2-1, with D perhaps matching TRBD2 (5 bases). V was shortened by 4 bases and J by 0 bases, with 24 bases between the two germline ends. Germline CDR1 is KGHDR and CDR2 is SFDVKD. The CDR3 is 20 residues long. The CDR3 bases are TGTGCCACCAGTGACCCAATTGGGAGAAACAATGAGCCCTCCTACAATGAGCAGTTCTTC. The encoded protein is CATSDPIGRNNEPSYNEQFF.

The count of this clone is one. The chain recombines TRBV6-2 or TRBV6-3 with TRBJ2-1; 12 bases are a match to TRBD2. The germline gives CDR1 MNHEY, CDR2 SVGEGT. With 2 bases clipped from V and 0 bases from J, the junction kept 14 bases outside the gene matches. The CDR3 length is 21 residues. DNA for the CDR3: TGTGCCAGCAGTTACCCGGTCGGGACTAGCGGGTTTACTCGCTCCTACAATGAGCAGTTCTTC. It is translated as CASSYPVGTSGFTRSYNEQFF.

The V call is TRBV7-2, the J call TRBJ1-5, with D maybe TRBD1 (5 bases). The germline gives CDR1 SGHTA, CDR2 FQGNSA. The CDR3 covers 15 residues. Deletions cut 4 bases from V and 4 bases from J, with 14 bases between. The CDR3 loop reads CASSSMDTSNQPQHF. CDR3 nucleotide sequence: TGTGCCAGCAGCTCCATGGACACCTCAAATCAGCCCCAGCATTTT.

V gene TRBV23-1 combines with J gene TRBJ1-4; no reliable D call. The J call may be wrong; the DNA end is better matched by TRBJ2-2. TRBV23-1 is an ORF for which the function is uncertain. The length of the CDR3 is 9 residues. The CDR3 bases are TGCGCCAGCAAGACGGAGCTGTTTTTT. This encodes CASKTELFF.

V gene TRBV12-5 combines with J gene TRBJ2-1, with 8 bases matching TRBD1. The CDR3 covers 17 residues. Germline lookup yields CDR1 LGHNT and CDR2 FRNRAP. Unmatched junction bases numbered 17, after V lost 4 bases and J lost 9 bases. The CDR3 DNA sequence: TGTGCTAGTGGTTACTCGACAGGGGTTAGCTCTAGGATTGAGCAGTTCTTC. Residues: CASGYSTGVSSRIEQFF. Variable domain in full (rest from reference TRBV12-5 and TRBJ2-1): DARVTQTPRHKVTEMGQEVTMRCQPILGHNTVFWYRQTMMQGLELLAYFRNRAPLDDSGMPKDRFSAEMPDATLATLKIQPSEPRDSAVYFCASGYSTGVSSRIEQFFGPGTRLTVL.

CDR3 loop: CATSDLLDRYNEQFF. The CDR3 DNA follows: TGTGCCACCAGTGATTTGCTCGACAGATACAATGAGCAGTTCTTC. V and J are TRBV24-1 and TRBJ2-1; a weak D match, TRBD1 (5 bases). V lost 0 bases and J lost 4, with 9 bases in between. Germline-derived CDR1 and CDR2 are KGHDR and SFDVKD. The CDR3 has 15 residues.

This sequence joins TRBV27 and TRBJ1-4; D might be TRBD1 (6 bases). Per the germline V gene, CDR1 is MNHEY and CDR2 is SMNVEV (reference sequence). Trimming removed 4 bases at V and 5 bases at J, with 14 bases between. The CDR3 sequence is 15 residues long. The CDR3 sequence is CASSSTGWGNEKLFF. The CDR3 DNA reads TGTGCCAGCAGTTCCACAGGGTGGGGGAATGAAAAACTGTTTTTT.